This entry features one T cell receptor beta chain sequence. The sample comes from a study of OX40 agonist ivuxolimab in advanced cancers. Libraries were prepared by immunoSEQ multiplex PCR; TCRdb keeps only in-frame clonotypes and omits some of them. The sample has approximately 44,000 clones, over 80% seen once. This CDR3 has 14 residues. This chain joins TRBV21-1 and TRBJ2-7; the table's D call, TRBD1, has no DNA check behind it. TRBV21-1 is annotated as a pseudogene. This clonotype was obtained from an adult with an advanced solid tumor such as melanoma, head and neck, liver or kidney cancer. The input for sequencing was CD4+ or CD8+ T cells sorted from blood, taken in a trial of the OX40 agonist ivuxolimab. The CDR3 nucleotides read TGTGCCAGCAGCGGACAGGGACAGCCCCGTAAGCAGTACTTC. Amino acid sequence: CASSGQGQPRKQYF.